This T cell receptor (beta chain) is drawn from a study of early T cells in non-severe SARS-CoV-2 infection. TCRdb re-derived calls from the 5' RACE reads in MiXCR, one entry per CDR3 protein. The data contain about 25,000 distinct CDR3 sequences, roughly 4.8% of them seen just once; the ten biggest clones take up under 8%. This clonotype was detected many times. This TCR derives from an adult who was a healthcare worker with PCR-confirmed SARS-CoV-2 infection or an uninfected control (not recorded which). The sample taken for sequencing was whole blood.

The CDR3 region has the DNA TGCGCCAGCAGCTCGGACAGGGGAACAAATGAAAAACTGTTTTTT. Its translation: CASSSDRGTNEKLFF. The rearrangement uses TRBV5-1 and TRBJ1-4; 9 bases are shared with TRBD1. V dropped 3 bases and J dropped 5; count of bases not matched to a gene: 5. CDR3 length: 15 amino acids. The germline V gene has CDR1 SGHRS and CDR2 YFSETQ. Full variable domain (outside the CDR3, taken from reference TRBV5-1 and TRBJ1-4): KAGVTQTPRYLIKTRGQQVTLSCSPISGHRSVSWYQQTPGQGLQFLFEYFSETQRNKGNFPGRFSGRQFSNSRSEMNVSTLELGDSALYLCASSSDRGTNEKLFFGSGTQLSVL.